These T cell receptor beta chains were read from a single sample in a study of T cell repertoires in cytomegalovirus infection. Using its own MiXCR run on the reads, TCRdb lists one record per CDR3 protein. Of 450,000 to 650,000 distinct CDR3 sequences in the sample, under 45% were seen once. No antigen has been assigned to these receptors. This specimen was cultured PBMCs, taken from culture after CMV antigen stimulation. The receptor source for this set is a human donor in good health (CMV status not recorded). Some clones in this sample may be carry-over from other donors' samples. Each CDR3 is given with its conserved first and last residue. The order of the fields is CDR3 DNA, CDR3 protein, V gene, J gene, D gene, clone size. The D gene is left open where the match is weak. Clone size appears in some rows only: once, few, many, or a class for an expanded clone.

cdr3_nt: TGTGCCAGCAGTGCCTCGGGACAGGATGTTTTAACTTTCTTT
cdr3_aa: CASSASGQDVLTFF
v_call: TRBV28
j_call: TRBJ1-1
d_call: TRBD1
clone_size: NA

cdr3_nt: TGCGCCAGCAGCTTGTGGAACAGATACACAGATACGCAGTATTTT
cdr3_aa: CASSLWNRYTDTQYF
v_call: TRBV5-1
j_call: TRBJ2-3
d_call: NA
clone_size: NA

cdr3_nt: TGTGCCAGCAGCGGGACAGTACAGCCCCAGCATTTT
cdr3_aa: CASSGTVQPQHF
v_call: TRBV2
j_call: TRBJ1-5
d_call: TRBD1
clone_size: NA

cdr3_nt: TGTGCCAGCAGCTTAACAGGTATGGGCACTGAAGCTTTCTTT
cdr3_aa: CASSLTGMGTEAFF
v_call: TRBV7-2
j_call: TRBJ1-1
d_call: NA
clone_size: few

cdr3_nt: TGTGCCAGCAGCTTACCGGGGGCCTCCTACAATGAGCAGTTCTTC
cdr3_aa: CASSLPGASYNEQFF
v_call: TRBV7-2
j_call: TRBJ2-1
d_call: NA
clone_size: few

cdr3_nt: TGTGCCAGTGGCGAAGGAGTTTCTGGGGCCAACGTCCTGACTTTC
cdr3_aa: CASGEGVSGANVLTF
v_call: TRBV19
j_call: TRBJ2-6
d_call: NA
clone_size: NA

cdr3_nt: TGTGCCAGCAGCTCGAAGACTGGGACAGATACGCAGTATTTT
cdr3_aa: CASSSKTGTDTQYF
v_call: TRBV7-6
j_call: TRBJ2-3
d_call: NA
clone_size: few

cdr3_nt: TGCGCCAGCAGCTTGGACCGACGCAGGGGGCCGAACACTGAAGCTTTCTTT
cdr3_aa: CASSLDRRRGPNTEAFF
v_call: TRBV5-1
j_call: TRBJ1-1
d_call: TRBD1
clone_size: NA

cdr3_nt: TGTGCCAGTACCTTTACAGGGGAAAAGACTGAAGCTTTCTTT
cdr3_aa: CASTFTGEKTEAFF
v_call: TRBV19
j_call: TRBJ1-1
d_call: TRBD1
clone_size: NA

cdr3_nt: TGTGCCAGCAGCTCCGGGACGGGGAACATTCAGTACTTC
cdr3_aa: CASSSGTGNIQYF
v_call: TRBV7-2
j_call: TRBJ2-4
d_call: NA
clone_size: NA

cdr3_nt: TGTGCCAGCAGTTTTCTCCAGGGTTCCAATGAGCAGTTCTTC
cdr3_aa: CASSFLQGSNEQFF
v_call: TRBV12-3/TRBV12-4
j_call: TRBJ2-1
d_call: NA
clone_size: NA

cdr3_nt: TGCAGTGCTATGGCGGGGACCATGAACACTGAAGCTTTCTTT
cdr3_aa: CSAMAGTMNTEAFF
v_call: TRBV20-1
j_call: TRBJ1-1
d_call: NA
clone_size: NA

cdr3_nt: TGTGCCAGCAGCTCATGGACAATCCCAGATACGCAGTATTTT
cdr3_aa: CASSSWTIPDTQYF
v_call: TRBV5-5
j_call: TRBJ2-3
d_call: NA
clone_size: once

cdr3_nt: TGTGCCAGCAGTTATCTCCGGAACCCGAGCGGGGGGCAAGAGACCCAGTACTTC
cdr3_aa: CASSYLRNPSGGQETQYF
v_call: TRBV6-2/TRBV6-3
j_call: TRBJ2-5
d_call: TRBD2
clone_size: few

cdr3_nt: TGCGCCAGCAGCCTGGAGATAAAAAGGACTAGCGGGCTACAACGAACCTACAATGAGCAGTTCTTC
cdr3_aa: CASSLEIKRTSGLQRTYNEQFF
v_call: TRBV5-1
j_call: TRBJ2-1
d_call: TRBD2
clone_size: NA

cdr3_nt: TGCGCCAGCAGCTACGTTCCCGAAGAGACCCAGTACTTC
cdr3_aa: CASSYVPEETQYF
v_call: TRBV5-1
j_call: TRBJ2-5
d_call: NA
clone_size: NA

cdr3_nt: TGTGCCAGCAGCTCAGGGACTAGCGGGATCCCAGATACGCAGTATTTT
cdr3_aa: CASSSGTSGIPDTQYF
v_call: TRBV7-2
j_call: TRBJ2-3
d_call: TRBD2
clone_size: few

cdr3_nt: TGCAGTGCCCTCCCCGACAGGGCTGGGGAGCTGTTTTTT
cdr3_aa: CSALPDRAGELFF
v_call: TRBV20-1
j_call: TRBJ2-2
d_call: TRBD1
clone_size: NA

cdr3_nt: TGTGCCAGTGACATAACAAGGGGCCGGGAGCAGTACTTC
cdr3_aa: CASDITRGREQYF
v_call: TRBV6-2/TRBV6-3
j_call: TRBJ2-7
d_call: NA
clone_size: NA

cdr3_nt: TGTGCCAGCAGTTCCGGCGGGAGGTCGGGAGGGCGCAATGAGCAGTTCTTC
cdr3_aa: CASSSGGRSGGRNEQFF
v_call: TRBV12-3/TRBV12-4
j_call: TRBJ2-1
d_call: TRBD2
clone_size: NA

cdr3_nt: TGCAGTGCTAGAGATCTACTAGCGGGTTCAAAGGGTGAGCAGTTCTTC
cdr3_aa: CSARDLLAGSKGEQFF
v_call: TRBV20-1
j_call: TRBJ2-1
d_call: TRBD2
clone_size: NA

cdr3_nt: TGTGCCAGCAGCCGGACAGGGGGCCGTGAAAAACTGTTTTTT
cdr3_aa: CASSRTGGREKLFF
v_call: TRBV7-9
j_call: TRBJ1-4
d_call: TRBD1
clone_size: NA

cdr3_nt: TGTGCCAGCAGTAGGCGGGACGGATACACCGGGGAGCTGTTTTTT
cdr3_aa: CASSRRDGYTGELFF
v_call: TRBV6-5
j_call: TRBJ2-2
d_call: NA
clone_size: NA

cdr3_nt: TGTGCCAGCTCACTCGCGACAGGGGGCTACGAGACCCAGTACTTC
cdr3_aa: CASSLATGGYETQYF
v_call: TRBV18
j_call: TRBJ2-5
d_call: TRBD1
clone_size: NA

cdr3_nt: TGTGCCAGCAGCGGTAACACAGATACGCAGTATTTT
cdr3_aa: CASSGNTDTQYF
v_call: TRBV9
j_call: TRBJ2-3
d_call: NA
clone_size: NA

cdr3_nt: TGTGCCAGCAGCAAGAGACAGGGCGCTGGAGGCTACACCTTC
cdr3_aa: CASSKRQGAGGYTF
v_call: TRBV12-3/TRBV12-4
j_call: TRBJ1-2
d_call: TRBD1
clone_size: few

cdr3_nt: TGCGCCAGCAGCTGGGGGACAGAGTTCAATGAGCAGTTCTTC
cdr3_aa: CASSWGTEFNEQFF
v_call: TRBV5-1
j_call: TRBJ2-1
d_call: TRBD1
clone_size: NA

cdr3_nt: TGTGCCAGCAGTTACTCAGGGGGTTCCTTATCACCCCTCCACTTT
cdr3_aa: CASSYSGGSLSPLHF
v_call: TRBV6-6
j_call: TRBJ1-6
d_call: NA
clone_size: NA

cdr3_nt: TGTGCTAGTGGTTTGCTACTTCTCGGACAGGGGGCTGGTAAGGGGCAGTTCTTC
cdr3_aa: CASGLLLLGQGAGKGQFF
v_call: TRBV12-5
j_call: TRBJ2-1
d_call: TRBD1
clone_size: NA

cdr3_nt: TGTGCCAGCAGCCAAAACGGCAATCAGCCCCAGCATTTT
cdr3_aa: CASSQNGNQPQHF
v_call: TRBV7-2
j_call: TRBJ1-5
d_call: NA
clone_size: NA

cdr3_nt: TGTGCCAGCAGTTTCACAGGGGAAACTGAAGCTTTCTTT
cdr3_aa: CASSFTGETEAFF
v_call: TRBV7-9
j_call: TRBJ1-1
d_call: TRBD1
clone_size: NA

cdr3_nt: TGTGCCAGCAGCCCCGGGCCCTCAGGACTGGGAGAGACCCAGTACTTC
cdr3_aa: CASSPGPSGLGETQYF
v_call: TRBV7-6
j_call: TRBJ2-5
d_call: NA
clone_size: many

cdr3_nt: TGTGCCAGCACCACCCCGGGCCGCAAGCTTCCCTACGAGCAGTACTTC
cdr3_aa: CASTTPGRKLPYEQYF
v_call: TRBV6-5
j_call: TRBJ2-7
d_call: NA
clone_size: NA

cdr3_nt: TGTGCCAGCAGCTTTACCCGAGGGGTGGACACTGAAGCTTTCTTT
cdr3_aa: CASSFTRGVDTEAFF
v_call: TRBV7-2
j_call: TRBJ1-1
d_call: NA
clone_size: few

cdr3_nt: TGTGCCAGCAGCTTCGGGATTTCCTCTGGAAACACCATATATTTT
cdr3_aa: CASSFGISSGNTIYF
v_call: TRBV7-2
j_call: TRBJ1-3
d_call: NA
clone_size: few

cdr3_nt: TGCAGTGCTAGAGGACTGAGGGGGCAAGAGACCCAGTACTTC
cdr3_aa: CSARGLRGQETQYF
v_call: TRBV20-1
j_call: TRBJ2-5
d_call: NA
clone_size: once

cdr3_nt: TGTGCCAGCAGCGGGGATACGCAGTATTTT
cdr3_aa: CASSGDTQYF
v_call: TRBV12-3/TRBV12-4
j_call: TRBJ2-3
d_call: NA
clone_size: many

cdr3_nt: TGTGCCAGCACCTCTGAGGGAGGATGGAGGGGAGATACGCAGTATTTT
cdr3_aa: CASTSEGGWRGDTQYF
v_call: TRBV7-2
j_call: TRBJ2-3
d_call: NA
clone_size: NA

cdr3_nt: TGTGCCACCAGCAGAGGGATGTATGCTAGCGGGATATATGAGCAGTTCTTC
cdr3_aa: CATSRGMYASGIYEQFF
v_call: TRBV15
j_call: TRBJ2-1
d_call: TRBD2
clone_size: few

cdr3_nt: TGCAGTGCCGAAGAGGACGCAACTAATGAAAAACTGTTTTTT
cdr3_aa: CSAEEDATNEKLFF
v_call: TRBV20-1
j_call: TRBJ1-4
d_call: NA
clone_size: few

cdr3_nt: TGTGCCAGCAGCTTGGGAGGGGGGGCCGGGGTCACCGAGCAGTACTTC
cdr3_aa: CASSLGGGAGVTEQYF
v_call: TRBV5-4
j_call: TRBJ2-7
d_call: NA
clone_size: NA

cdr3_nt: TGTGCCACCTCCAAGGGACTAGGACCTGGGGATACGCAGTATTTT
cdr3_aa: CATSKGLGPGDTQYF
v_call: TRBV6-2/TRBV6-3
j_call: TRBJ2-3
d_call: TRBD2
clone_size: few

cdr3_nt: TGTGCCAGCAGCCCTGGGTTCGTACAGACCCAGTACTTC
cdr3_aa: CASSPGFVQTQYF
v_call: TRBV3-1
j_call: TRBJ2-5
d_call: NA
clone_size: NA

cdr3_nt: TGTGCCAGCAGTTACGGGTCGTGGTCAACTAATGAAAAACTGTTTTTT
cdr3_aa: CASSYGSWSTNEKLFF
v_call: TRBV6-6
j_call: TRBJ1-4
d_call: NA
clone_size: few

cdr3_nt: TGTGCCAGCAGTTTATCCCCGGGACGGCGAGAGACCCAGTACTTC
cdr3_aa: CASSLSPGRRETQYF
v_call: TRBV12-3/TRBV12-4
j_call: TRBJ2-5
d_call: NA
clone_size: NA

cdr3_nt: TGTGCCAGTTCGGGGGGGGAGGCTCAGCCCCAGCATTTT
cdr3_aa: CASSGGEAQPQHF
v_call: TRBV18
j_call: TRBJ1-5
d_call: NA
clone_size: NA

cdr3_nt: TGCAGTGCTAGAGATGGTGGTCAGCCCCAGCATTTT
cdr3_aa: CSARDGGQPQHF
v_call: TRBV20-1
j_call: TRBJ1-5
d_call: NA
clone_size: NA

cdr3_nt: TGTGCCAGCAGCGTCCGGGCCTCCGGCGGGGAGCTGTTTTTT
cdr3_aa: CASSVRASGGELFF
v_call: TRBV13
j_call: TRBJ2-2
d_call: NA
clone_size: NA

cdr3_nt: TGTGCCAGCAGCTTTAGGCGGGGGCGGAACACCGGGGAGCTGTTTTTT
cdr3_aa: CASSFRRGRNTGELFF
v_call: TRBV7-6
j_call: TRBJ2-2
d_call: NA
clone_size: few

cdr3_nt: TGTGCCAGCAGCAAGGACAGGGGGCCGTATACGCAGTATTTT
cdr3_aa: CASSKDRGPYTQYF
v_call: TRBV7-2
j_call: TRBJ2-3
d_call: TRBD1
clone_size: few

cdr3_nt: TGTGCCAGCAGCTTAGAGGCCTTGAACACCGGGGAGCTGTTTTTT
cdr3_aa: CASSLEALNTGELFF
v_call: TRBV7-2
j_call: TRBJ2-2
d_call: NA
clone_size: few

cdr3_nt: TGTGCCAGCAGGGACGACAGGGTTGAGGGTTTGTACAATGAGCAGTTCTTC
cdr3_aa: CASRDDRVEGLYNEQFF
v_call: TRBV7-3
j_call: TRBJ2-1
d_call: TRBD1
clone_size: NA

cdr3_nt: TGTGCCAGCAACGGCGACAGCCCCTACGAGCAGTACTTC
cdr3_aa: CASNGDSPYEQYF
v_call: TRBV5-6
j_call: TRBJ2-7
d_call: NA
clone_size: NA

cdr3_nt: TGCAGTGCTAGAGATAGCGGTGACATCACAGATACGCAGTATTTT
cdr3_aa: CSARDSGDITDTQYF
v_call: TRBV20-1
j_call: TRBJ2-3
d_call: NA
clone_size: NA

cdr3_nt: TGCGCCAGCAGCCAAGATCGAGGCCGGGCTTATGGCTACACCTTC
cdr3_aa: CASSQDRGRAYGYTF
v_call: TRBV4-1
j_call: TRBJ1-2
d_call: NA
clone_size: NA

cdr3_nt: TGTGCCAGCTCACCGGCCGGGACTAGCGGGCGCAATGAGCAGTTCTTC
cdr3_aa: CASSPAGTSGRNEQFF
v_call: TRBV18
j_call: TRBJ2-1
d_call: TRBD2
clone_size: NA

cdr3_nt: TGTGCCAGCAGCTCCCACCGGGACACAATATATTACAATGAGCAGTTCTTC
cdr3_aa: CASSSHRDTIYYNEQFF
v_call: TRBV5-5
j_call: TRBJ2-1
d_call: NA
clone_size: few

cdr3_nt: TGCGCCAGCAGCGTAAGCGGGTCTTGGCGGAATACGCAGTATTTT
cdr3_aa: CASSVSGSWRNTQYF
v_call: TRBV4-1
j_call: TRBJ2-3
d_call: NA
clone_size: NA

cdr3_nt: TGCGGTTCCCTCAAAACCGGGCCCAGTGGGGATACGCAGTATTTT
cdr3_aa: CGSLKTGPSGDTQYF
v_call: TRBV7-9
j_call: TRBJ2-3
d_call: NA
clone_size: NA

cdr3_nt: TGTGCCAGCAGCCAACGTGGGCGGGACTACGAGCAGTACTTC
cdr3_aa: CASSQRGRDYEQYF
v_call: TRBV14
j_call: TRBJ2-7
d_call: NA
clone_size: few